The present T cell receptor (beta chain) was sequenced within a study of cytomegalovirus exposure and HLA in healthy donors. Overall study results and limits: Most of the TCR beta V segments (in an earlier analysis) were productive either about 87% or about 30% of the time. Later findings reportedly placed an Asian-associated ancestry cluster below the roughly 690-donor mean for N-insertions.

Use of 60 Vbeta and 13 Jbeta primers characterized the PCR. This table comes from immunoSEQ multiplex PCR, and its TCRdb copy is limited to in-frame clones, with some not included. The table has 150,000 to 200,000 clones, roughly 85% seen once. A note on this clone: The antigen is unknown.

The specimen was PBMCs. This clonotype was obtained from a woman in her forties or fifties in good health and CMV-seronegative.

This chain's CDR3 is CASSLRDRITGELFF. CDR3 nucleotides: TGTGCCAGCAGTTTACGGGACAGGATCACCGGGGAGCTGTTTTTT. The J gene is TRBJ2-2, the V gene TRBV28; 8 bases agree with TRBD1. The V segment lost 2 bases and the J segment 4 bases; nucleotides outside the gene matches: 3. CDR3 size: 15 residues. The V gene's germline CDR1 is MDHEN and CDR2 SYDVKM.